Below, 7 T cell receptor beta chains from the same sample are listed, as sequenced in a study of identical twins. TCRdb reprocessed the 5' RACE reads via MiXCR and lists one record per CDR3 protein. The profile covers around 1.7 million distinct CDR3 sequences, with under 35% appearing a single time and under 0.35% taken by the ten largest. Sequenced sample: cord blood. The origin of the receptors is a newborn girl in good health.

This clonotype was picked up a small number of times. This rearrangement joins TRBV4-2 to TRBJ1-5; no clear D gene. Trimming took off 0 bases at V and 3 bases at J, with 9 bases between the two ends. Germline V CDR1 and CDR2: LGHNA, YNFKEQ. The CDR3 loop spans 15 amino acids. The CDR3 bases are TGTGCCAGCAGCCAAGATTACACAGCCAATCAGCCCCAGCATTTT. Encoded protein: CASSQDYTANQPQHF.

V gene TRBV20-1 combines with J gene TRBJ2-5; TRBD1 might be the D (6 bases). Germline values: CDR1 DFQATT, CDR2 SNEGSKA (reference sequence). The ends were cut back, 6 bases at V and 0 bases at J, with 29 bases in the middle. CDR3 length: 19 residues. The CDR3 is CSADRLWTVHARYQETQYF. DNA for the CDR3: TGCAGTGCCGACCGATTGTGGACAGTCCATGCTCGGTACCAAGAGACCCAGTACTTC.

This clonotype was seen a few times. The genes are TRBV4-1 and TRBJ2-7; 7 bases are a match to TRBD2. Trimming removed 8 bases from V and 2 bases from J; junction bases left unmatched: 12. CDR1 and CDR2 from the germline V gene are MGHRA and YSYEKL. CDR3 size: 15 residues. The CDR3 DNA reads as TGCGCCAGCTCTCACTGGGAGGGGTCAACCTACGAGCAGTACTTC. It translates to CASSHWEGSTYEQYF.

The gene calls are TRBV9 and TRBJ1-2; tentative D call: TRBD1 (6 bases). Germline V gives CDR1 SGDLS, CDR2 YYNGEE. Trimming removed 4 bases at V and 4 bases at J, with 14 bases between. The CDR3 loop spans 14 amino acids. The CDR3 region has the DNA TGTGCCAGCAGCACCGGGACATTCGGCTATGGCTACACCTTC. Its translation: CASSTGTFGYGYTF. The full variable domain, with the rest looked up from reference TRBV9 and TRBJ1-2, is DSGVTQTPKHLITATGQRVTLRCSPRSGDLSVYWYQQSLDQGLQFLIQYYNGEERAKGNILERFSAQQFPDLHSELNLSSLELGDSALYFCASSTGTFGYGYTFGSGTRLTVV.

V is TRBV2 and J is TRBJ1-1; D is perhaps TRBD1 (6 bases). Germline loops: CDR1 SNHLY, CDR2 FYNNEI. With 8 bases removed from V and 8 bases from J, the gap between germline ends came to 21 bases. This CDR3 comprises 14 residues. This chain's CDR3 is CASSKGGISTEAFF. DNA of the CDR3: TGTGCCAGCTCGAAGGGGGGGATTAGCACCGAAGCTTTCTTT.

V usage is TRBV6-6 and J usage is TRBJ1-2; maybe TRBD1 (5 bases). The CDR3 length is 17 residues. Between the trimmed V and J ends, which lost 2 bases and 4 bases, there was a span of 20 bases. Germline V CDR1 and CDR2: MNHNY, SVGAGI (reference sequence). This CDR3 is CASSYPAWGRGFYGYTF. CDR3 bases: TGTGCCAGCAGTTACCCAGCGTGGGGCCGGGGGTTCTATGGCTACACCTTC.

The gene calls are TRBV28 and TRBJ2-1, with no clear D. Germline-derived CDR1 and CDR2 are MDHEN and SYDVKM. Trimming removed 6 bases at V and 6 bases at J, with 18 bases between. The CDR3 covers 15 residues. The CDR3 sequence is CASSPADWWLNEQFF. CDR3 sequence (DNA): TGTGCCAGCAGCCCCGCGGATTGGTGGCTCAATGAGCAGTTCTTC.